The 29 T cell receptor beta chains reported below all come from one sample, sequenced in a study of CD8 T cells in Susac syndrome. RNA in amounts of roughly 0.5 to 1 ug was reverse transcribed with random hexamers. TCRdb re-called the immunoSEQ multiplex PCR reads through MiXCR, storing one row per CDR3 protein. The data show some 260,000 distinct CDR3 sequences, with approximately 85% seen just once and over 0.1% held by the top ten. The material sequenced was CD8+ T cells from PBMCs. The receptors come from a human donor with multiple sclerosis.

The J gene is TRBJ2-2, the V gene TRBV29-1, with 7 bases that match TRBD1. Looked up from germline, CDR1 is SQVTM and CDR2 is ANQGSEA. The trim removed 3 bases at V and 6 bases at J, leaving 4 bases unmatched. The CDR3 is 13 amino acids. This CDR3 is CSVEDRTPGELFF. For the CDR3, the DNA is TGCAGCGTTGAGGACAGGACCCCCGGGGAGCTGTTTTTT.

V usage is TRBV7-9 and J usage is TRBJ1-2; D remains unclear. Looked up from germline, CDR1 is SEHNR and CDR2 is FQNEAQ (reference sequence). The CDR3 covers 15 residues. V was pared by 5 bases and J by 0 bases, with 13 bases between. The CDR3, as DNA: TGTGCCAGCAGCCCTGAATTCCCAACTAACTATGGCTACACCTTC. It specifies CASSPEFPTNYGYTF.

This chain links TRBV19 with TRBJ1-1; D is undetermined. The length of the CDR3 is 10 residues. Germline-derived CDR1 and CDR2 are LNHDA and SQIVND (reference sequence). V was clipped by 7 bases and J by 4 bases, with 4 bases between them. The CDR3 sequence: CASKTTEAFF. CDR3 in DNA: TGTGCCAGTAAGACCACTGAAGCTTTCTTT.

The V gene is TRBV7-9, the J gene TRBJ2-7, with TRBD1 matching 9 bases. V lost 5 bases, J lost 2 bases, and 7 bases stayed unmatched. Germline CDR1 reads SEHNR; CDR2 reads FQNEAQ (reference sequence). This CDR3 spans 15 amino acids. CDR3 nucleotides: TGTGCCAGCAGCCGTCCGGGACAGGGCCCCTACGAGCAGTACTTC. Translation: CASSRPGQGPYEQYF.

The CDR3 bases are TGTGCCAGCAGCTTGGGGGCCCCAGGGAGAACCTATAATTCACCCCTCCACTTT. Encoded protein: CASSLGAPGRTYNSPLHF. The chain employs TRBV5-4 and TRBJ1-6, with D possibly TRBD1 on 5 matching bases. Germline CDR1 is SGHNT and CDR2 is YYREEE (reference sequence). V gave up 0 bases and J gave up 2 bases, with 15 bases separating them. This CDR3 is 18 amino acids long.

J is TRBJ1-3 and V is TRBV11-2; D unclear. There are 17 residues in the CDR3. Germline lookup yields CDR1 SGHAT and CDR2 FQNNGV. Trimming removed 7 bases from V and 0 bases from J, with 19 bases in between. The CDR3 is CASTLSRPPSSGNTIYF. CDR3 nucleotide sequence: TGTGCCAGCACTTTAAGTAGACCCCCCTCCTCTGGAAACACCATATATTTT.

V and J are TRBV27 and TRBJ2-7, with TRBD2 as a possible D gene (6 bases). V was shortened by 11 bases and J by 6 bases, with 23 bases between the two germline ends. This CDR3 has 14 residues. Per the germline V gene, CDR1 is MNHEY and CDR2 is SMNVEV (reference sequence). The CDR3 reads CAGANLGLQLEQYF. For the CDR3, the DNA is TGTGCCGGCGCCAACCTGGGACTCCAGCTCGAGCAGTACTTC.

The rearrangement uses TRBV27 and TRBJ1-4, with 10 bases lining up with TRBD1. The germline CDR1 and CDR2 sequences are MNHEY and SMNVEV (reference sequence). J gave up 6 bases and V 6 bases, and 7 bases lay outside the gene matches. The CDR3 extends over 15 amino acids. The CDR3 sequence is CASRTTGTGDEKLFF. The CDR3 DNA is TGTGCCAGCAGAACGACCGGGACAGGGGATGAAAAACTGTTTTTT.

CDR3 sequence: CASSLQGQGYNEQFF. The DNA of the CDR3 is TGTGCCAGCAGTTTACAGGGGCAAGGCTACAATGAGCAGTTCTTC. V is TRBV27 and J is TRBJ2-1, with D perhaps matching TRBD1 (6 bases). CDR1 is MNHEY, CDR2 SMNVEV, per germline (reference sequence). Trimming removed 2 bases from V and 3 bases from J, with 11 bases in between. This CDR3 is built from 15 residues.

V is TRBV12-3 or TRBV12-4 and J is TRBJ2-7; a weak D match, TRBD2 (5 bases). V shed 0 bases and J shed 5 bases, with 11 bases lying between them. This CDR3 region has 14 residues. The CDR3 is CASSLARGLNEQYF. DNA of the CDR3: TGTGCCAGCAGTTTAGCTCGGGGTCTCAACGAGCAGTACTTC.

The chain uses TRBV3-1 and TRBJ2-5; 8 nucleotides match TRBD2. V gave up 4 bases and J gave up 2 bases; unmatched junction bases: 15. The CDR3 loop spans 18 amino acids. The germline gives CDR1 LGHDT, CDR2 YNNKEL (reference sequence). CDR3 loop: CASSPRIRAGGLQETQYF. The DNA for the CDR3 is TGTGCCAGCAGCCCCAGGATACGGGCGGGAGGTTTACAAGAGACCCAGTACTTC.

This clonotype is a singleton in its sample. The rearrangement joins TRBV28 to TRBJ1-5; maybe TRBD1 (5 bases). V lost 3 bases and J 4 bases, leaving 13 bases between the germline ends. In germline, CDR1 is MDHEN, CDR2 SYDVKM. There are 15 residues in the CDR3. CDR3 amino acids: CASSFVGTENQPQHF. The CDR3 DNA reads TGTGCCAGCAGTTTTGTCGGGACCGAGAATCAGCCCCAGCATTTT. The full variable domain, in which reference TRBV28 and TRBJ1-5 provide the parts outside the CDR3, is DVKVTQSSRYLVKRTGEKVFLECVQDMDHENMFWYRQDPGLGLRLIYFSYDVKMKEKGDIPEGYSVSREKKERFSLILESASTNQTSMYLCASSFVGTENQPQHFGDGTRLSIL.

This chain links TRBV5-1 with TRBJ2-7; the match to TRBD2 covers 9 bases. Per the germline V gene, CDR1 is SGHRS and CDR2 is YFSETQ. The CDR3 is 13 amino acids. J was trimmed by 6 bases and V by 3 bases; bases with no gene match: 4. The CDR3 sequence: CASSSAGGFEQYF. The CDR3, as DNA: TGCGCCAGCAGCTCAGCGGGAGGTTTCGAGCAGTACTTC.

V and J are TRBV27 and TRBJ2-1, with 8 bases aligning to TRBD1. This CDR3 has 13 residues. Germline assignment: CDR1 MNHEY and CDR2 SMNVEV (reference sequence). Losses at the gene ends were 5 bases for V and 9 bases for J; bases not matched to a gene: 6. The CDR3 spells CASSIRGRFEQFF. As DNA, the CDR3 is TGTGCCAGCAGTATCAGGGGGCGCTTTGAGCAGTTCTTC.

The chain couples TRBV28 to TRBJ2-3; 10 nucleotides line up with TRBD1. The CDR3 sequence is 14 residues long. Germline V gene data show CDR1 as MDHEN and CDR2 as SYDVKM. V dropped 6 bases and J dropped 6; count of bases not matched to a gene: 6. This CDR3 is CASSPDRGPDTQYF. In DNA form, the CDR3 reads TGTGCCAGCAGCCCTGACAGGGGGCCTGATACGCAGTATTTT.

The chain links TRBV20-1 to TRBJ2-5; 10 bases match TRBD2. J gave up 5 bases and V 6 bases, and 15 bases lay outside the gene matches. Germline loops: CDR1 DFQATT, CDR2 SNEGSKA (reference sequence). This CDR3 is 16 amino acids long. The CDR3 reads CSAQSWSGRARETQYF. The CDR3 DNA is TGCAGTGCGCAATCCTGGAGCGGGAGGGCCAGGGAGACCCAGTACTTC.

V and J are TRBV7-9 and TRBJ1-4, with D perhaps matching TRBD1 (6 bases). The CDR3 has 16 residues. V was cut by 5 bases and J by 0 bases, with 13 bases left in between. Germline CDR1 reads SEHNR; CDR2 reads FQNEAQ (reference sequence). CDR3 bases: TGTGCCAGCAGCCGAACGGACAGAACAACTAATGAAAAACTGTTTTTT. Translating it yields CASSRTDRTTNEKLFF.

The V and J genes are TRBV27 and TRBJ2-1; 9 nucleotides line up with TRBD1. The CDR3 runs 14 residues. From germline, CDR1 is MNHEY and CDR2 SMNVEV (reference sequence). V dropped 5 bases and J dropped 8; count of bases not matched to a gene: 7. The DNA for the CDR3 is TGTGCCAGCAGTCCGACAGGGGGTTATGATGAGCAGTTCTTC. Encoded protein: CASSPTGGYDEQFF.

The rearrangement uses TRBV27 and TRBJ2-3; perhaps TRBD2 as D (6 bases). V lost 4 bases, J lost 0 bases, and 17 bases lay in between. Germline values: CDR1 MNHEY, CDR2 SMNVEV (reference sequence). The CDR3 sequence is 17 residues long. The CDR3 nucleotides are TGTGCCAGCAGTTCCCCCGGGGGTACACCTAGCACAGATACGCAGTATTTT. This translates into CASSSPGGTPSTDTQYF.

As DNA, the CDR3 is TGTGCCAGCAGTCTATACAGGGGACGGGGGACCTACGAGCAGTACTTC. It is translated as CASSLYRGRGTYEQYF. The chain uses TRBV6-1 and TRBJ2-7; the D gene is possibly TRBD1 (7 bases). The CDR3 has 16 amino acids. Germline V gene data show CDR1 as MNHNS and CDR2 as SASEGT. The V and J ends lost 5 bases and 2 bases respectively, with 19 bases between them.

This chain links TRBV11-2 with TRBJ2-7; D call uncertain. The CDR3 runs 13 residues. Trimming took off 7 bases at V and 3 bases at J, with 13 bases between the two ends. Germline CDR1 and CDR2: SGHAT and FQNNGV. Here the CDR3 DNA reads TGTGCCAGCAACATTGACCGAATCTACGAGCAGTACTTC. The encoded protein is CASNIDRIYEQYF.

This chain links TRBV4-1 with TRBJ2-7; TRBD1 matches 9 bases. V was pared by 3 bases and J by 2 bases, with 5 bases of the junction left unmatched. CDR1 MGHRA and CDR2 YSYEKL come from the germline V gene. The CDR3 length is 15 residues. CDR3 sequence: CASSQRTGVAYEQYF. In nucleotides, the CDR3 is TGCGCCAGCAGCCAGAGGACAGGGGTGGCCTACGAGCAGTACTTC.

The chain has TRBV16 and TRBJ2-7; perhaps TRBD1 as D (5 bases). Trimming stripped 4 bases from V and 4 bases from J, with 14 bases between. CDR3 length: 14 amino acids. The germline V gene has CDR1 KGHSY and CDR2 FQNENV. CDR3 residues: CASSPPQGRYEQYF. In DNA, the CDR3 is TGTGCCAGCAGCCCTCCGCAGGGCAGATACGAGCAGTACTTC.

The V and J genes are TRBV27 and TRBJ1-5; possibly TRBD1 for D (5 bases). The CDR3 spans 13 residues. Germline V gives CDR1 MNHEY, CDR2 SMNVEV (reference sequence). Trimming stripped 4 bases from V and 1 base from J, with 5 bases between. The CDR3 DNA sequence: TGTGCCAGCAGTTGGGGGAGCAATCAGCCCCAGCATTTT. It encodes CASSWGSNQPQHF.

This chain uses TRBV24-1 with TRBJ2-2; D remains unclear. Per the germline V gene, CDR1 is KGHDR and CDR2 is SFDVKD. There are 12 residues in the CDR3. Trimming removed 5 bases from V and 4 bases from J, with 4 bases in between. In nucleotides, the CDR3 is TGTGCCACCAGTGCTTTCACCGGGGAGCTGTTTTTT. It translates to CATSAFTGELFF.

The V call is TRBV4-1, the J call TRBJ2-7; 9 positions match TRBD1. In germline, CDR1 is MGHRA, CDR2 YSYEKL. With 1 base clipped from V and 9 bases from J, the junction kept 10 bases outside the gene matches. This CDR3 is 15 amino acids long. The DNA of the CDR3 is TGCGCCAGCAGCCAAGGCGGGACAGGGATTTCACGGCAGTACTTC. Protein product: CASSQGGTGISRQYF.

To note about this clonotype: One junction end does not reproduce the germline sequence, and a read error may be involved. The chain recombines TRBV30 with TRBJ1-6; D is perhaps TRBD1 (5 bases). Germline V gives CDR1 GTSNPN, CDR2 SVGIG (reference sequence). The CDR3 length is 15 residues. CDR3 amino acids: CAWSAGQGSTSPLHF. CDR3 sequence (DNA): TGTGCCTGGAGTGCGGGTCAGGGCAGTACTTCACCCCTCCATTTT.

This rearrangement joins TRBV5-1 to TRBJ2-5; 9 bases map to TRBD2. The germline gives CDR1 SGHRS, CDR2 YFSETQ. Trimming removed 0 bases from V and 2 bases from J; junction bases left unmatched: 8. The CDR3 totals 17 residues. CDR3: CASSLASLAGLQETQYF. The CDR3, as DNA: TGCGCCAGCAGCTTGGCCAGCCTAGCGGGGCTACAAGAGACCCAGTACTTC.

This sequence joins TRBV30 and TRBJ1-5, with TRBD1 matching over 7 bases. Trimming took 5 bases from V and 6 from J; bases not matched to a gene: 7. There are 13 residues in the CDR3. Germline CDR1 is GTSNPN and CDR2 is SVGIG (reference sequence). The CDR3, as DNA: TGTGCCTGGTCCGACAGGGCCCGTCAGCCCCAGCATTTT. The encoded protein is CAWSDRARQPQHF.